These T cell receptor beta chains were read from a single sample in a study of T-cell reconstitution after alpha-beta-depleted transplantation in children. Via MiXCR, TCRdb re-called the PCR reads, giving one row per CDR3 protein. The sample consists of 550,000 to 800,000 distinct CDR3 sequences, under 15% of them appearing once. The sample in question was PBMCs, obtained before TCRalphabeta/CD19-depleted stem cell transplant. The receptors were sampled from a girl aged 2-10 years with congenital amegakaryocytic thrombocytopenia, due to receive a stem cell transplant. Both conserved end residues are part of each CDR3. The D gene is left open where the match is weak. Clone size is stated in some rows and not others, as once, few, many or a class when expanded.

many	TRBV20-1	TRBJ2-2	-	CSAPGDPAGELFF	TGCAGTGCTCCCGGAGATCCCGCCGGGGAGCTGTTTTTT
-	TRBV5-5	TRBJ2-5	-	CASSFGSRGETQYF	TGTGCCAGCAGCTTCGGGAGCAGAGGAGAGACCCAGTACTTC
few	TRBV12-3/TRBV12-4	TRBJ2-1	-	CASSLLGSNSYNEQFF	TGTGCCAGCAGTTTGTTGGGTTCTAACTCCTACAATGAGCAGTTCTTC
-	TRBV7-9	TRBJ2-7	TRBD1	CASSRWGQGMYEQYF	TGTGCCAGCAGCAGGTGGGGACAGGGTATGTACGAGCAGTACTTC
-	TRBV20-1	TRBJ1-6	-	CSARVGSYNSPLHF	TGCAGTGCTAGAGTCGGCTCCTATAATTCACCCCTCCACTTT
many	TRBV7-6	TRBJ2-1	TRBD2	CASSLTSGLNEQFF	TGTGCCAGCAGCTTGACTAGCGGTCTCAATGAGCAGTTCTTC
few	TRBV20-1	TRBJ2-3	TRBD2	CSALSTSGRDTQYF	TGCAGTGCTCTTTCGACTAGCGGGAGAGATACGCAGTATTTT
-	TRBV12-3/TRBV12-4	TRBJ2-5	TRBD2	CASSLGSSGRAQETQYF	TGTGCCAGCAGTTTGGGGTCTAGCGGGAGGGCTCAAGAGACCCAGTACTTC
few	TRBV20-1	TRBJ2-7	-	CSTPLPGLTTYEQYF	TGCAGTACCCCTCTCCCGGGACTTACCACCTACGAGCAGTACTTC
-	TRBV5-6	TRBJ2-5	-	CASSLTVEETQSF	TGTGCCAGCAGCTTGACGGTAGAAGAGACCCAGTCCTTC
-	TRBV7-9	TRBJ1-2	-	CASRSSYGYTF	TGTGCCAGCAGGAGTTCCTATGGCTACACCTTC
many	TRBV27	TRBJ1-2	-	CASRGGPYGYTF	TGTGCCAGCAGAGGAGGTCCCTATGGCTACACCTTC
many	TRBV3-1	TRBJ1-5	-	CASSQDYSNQPQHF	TGTGCCAGCAGCCAAGACTATAGCAATCAGCCCCAGCATTTT
few	TRBV21-1	TRBJ1-1	-	CASIQIGHYLNTEAFF	TGTGCCAGCATTCAAATCGGGCATTACCTGAACACTGAAGCTTTCTTT
few	TRBV7-9	TRBJ2-7	TRBD2	CASSGGASSGSYEQYF	TGTGCCAGCAGCGGAGGAGCTTCTAGCGGGAGCTACGAGCAGTACTTC
-	TRBV5-1	TRBJ2-7	-	CASNSRWPPTSYEQYF	TGCGCCAGCAACTCCCGATGGCCACCGACCTCCTACGAGCAGTACTTC
many	TRBV7-6	TRBJ2-7	TRBD1	CASSFRDRGSSYEQYF	TGTGCCAGCAGCTTCAGGGACAGGGGCTCCTCCTACGAGCAGTACTTC
many	TRBV28	TRBJ1-1	-	CASSFSGQSYWAFF	TGTGCCAGCAGTTTCTCGGGACAATCCTATTGGGCTTTCTTT
few	TRBV5-1	TRBJ2-5	-	CASSLAIGGKETQYF	TGCGCCAGCAGCTTGGCTATTGGGGGGAAAGAGACCCAGTACTTC
-	TRBV18	TRBJ2-1	-	CASSPRIVEEAHYHEQFF	TGTGCCAGCTCACCCCGTATTGTTGAGGAGGCTCACTACCATGAGCAGTTCTTC
few	TRBV5-1	TRBJ2-1	TRBD2	CASNGLAGGPEHEQFF	TGCGCCAGCAACGGACTAGCGGGAGGGCCAGAGCATGAGCAGTTCTTC
many	TRBV20-1	TRBJ2-3	-	CSASRGGGTDTQYF	TGCAGTGCTAGTAGAGGGGGGGGCACAGATACGCAGTATTTT
few	TRBV20-1	TRBJ2-3	TRBD2	CSASGMAGGTTDTQYF	TGCAGTGCTAGCGGGATGGCGGGGGGGACCACAGATACGCAGTATTTT
few	TRBV4-1	TRBJ2-2	TRBD2	CASGGLANGELFF	TGCGCCAGCGGAGGACTAGCGAACGGGGAGCTGTTTTTT
-	TRBV20-1	TRBJ2-1	-	CSAKLARGSYNEQFF	TGCAGTGCTAAGCTAGCGCGAGGCTCCTACAATGAGCAGTTCTTC
many	TRBV28	TRBJ2-7	-	CASTGSYEQYF	TGTGCCAGCACAGGGTCCTACGAGCAGTACTTC
-	TRBV7-2	TRBJ2-1	TRBD1	CAYRDRGYNEQFF	TGTGCATACCGGGACAGGGGGTACAATGAGCAGTTCTTC
many	TRBV5-1	TRBJ2-7	TRBD1	CASSSALRGQLTYEQYF	TGCGCCAGCAGCTCCGCTCTCAGGGGACAGCTGACCTACGAGCAGTACTTC
-	TRBV6-2/TRBV6-3	TRBJ2-1	TRBD1	CDSSPRGAGTGGLASSYNEQFF	TGTGACAGCAGTCCTAGGGGGGCCGGGACAGGGGGTCTTGCGAGCTCCTACAATGAGCAGTTCTTC